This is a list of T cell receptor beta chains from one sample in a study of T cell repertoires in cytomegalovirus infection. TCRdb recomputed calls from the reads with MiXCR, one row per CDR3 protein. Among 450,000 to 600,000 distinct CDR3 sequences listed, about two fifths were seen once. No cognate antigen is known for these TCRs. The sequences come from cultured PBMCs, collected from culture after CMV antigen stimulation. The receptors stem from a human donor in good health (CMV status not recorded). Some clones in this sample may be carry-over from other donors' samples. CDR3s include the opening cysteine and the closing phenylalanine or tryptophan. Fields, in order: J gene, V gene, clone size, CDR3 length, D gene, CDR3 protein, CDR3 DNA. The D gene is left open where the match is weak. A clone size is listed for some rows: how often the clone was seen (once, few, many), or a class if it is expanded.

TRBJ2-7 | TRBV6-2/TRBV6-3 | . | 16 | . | CASRPGGLAVSYEQYF | TGTGCCAGCAGGCCCGGGGGGCTAGCGGTCTCCTACGAGCAGTACTTC
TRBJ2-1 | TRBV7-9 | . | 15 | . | CASSPPTESYNEQFF | TGTGCCAGCAGCCCACCGACCGAGTCCTACAATGAGCAGTTCTTC
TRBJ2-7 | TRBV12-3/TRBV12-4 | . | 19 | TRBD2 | CASSLGGLVVSGRTYEQYF | TGTGCCAGCAGCCTCGGGGGCCTGGTAGTTAGCGGGAGAACCTACGAGCAGTACTTC
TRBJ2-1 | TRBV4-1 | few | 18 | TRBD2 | CASSQDVAGGPPYNEQFF | TGCGCCAGCAGCCAAGATGTAGCGGGGGGGCCCCCCTACAATGAGCAGTTCTTC
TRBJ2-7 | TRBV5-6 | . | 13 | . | CASSGDEPTQQYF | TGTGCCAGCAGCGGTGACGAACCCACTCAGCAGTACTTC
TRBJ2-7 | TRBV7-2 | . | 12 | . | CASSSSSRLLSF | TGTGCCAGCAGCTCCTCCTCTCGACTACTGAGCTTC
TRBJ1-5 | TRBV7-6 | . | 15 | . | CASSPGWGGKQPQHF | TGTGCCAGCAGCCCGGGGTGGGGGGGGAAGCAGCCCCAGCATTTT
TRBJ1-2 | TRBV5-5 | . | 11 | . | CASSITYGYTF | TGTGCCAGCAGCATTACTTATGGCTACACCTTC
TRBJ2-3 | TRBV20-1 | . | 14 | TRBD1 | CSASRDRGTDTQYF | TGCAGTGCTAGTCGGGACAGGGGCACAGATACGCAGTATTTT
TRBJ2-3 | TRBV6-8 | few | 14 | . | CASSSLDPTDTQYF | TGTGCCAGCAGTTCGCTGGATCCAACAGATACGCAGTATTTT
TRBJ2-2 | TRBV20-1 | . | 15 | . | CSATTGLYNTGELFF | TGCAGTGCCACCACGGGCCTATATAACACCGGGGAGCTGTTTTTT
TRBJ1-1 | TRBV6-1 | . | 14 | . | CASSEDGVYTEAFF | TGTGCCAGCAGTGAAGACGGAGTTTACACTGAAGCTTTCTTT
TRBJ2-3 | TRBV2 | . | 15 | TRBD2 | CASRRLAGQTDTQYF | TGTGCCAGCAGAAGACTAGCGGGACAGACAGATACGCAGTATTTT
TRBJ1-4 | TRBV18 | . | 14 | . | CASSPRAINEKLFF | TGTGCCAGCTCACCCCGGGCCATTAATGAAAAACTGTTTTTT
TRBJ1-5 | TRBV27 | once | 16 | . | CASSFLGRYSNQPQHF | TGTGCCAGCAGTTTTTTGGGCAGGTATAGCAATCAGCCCCAGCATTTT
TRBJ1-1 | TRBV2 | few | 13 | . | CASSRRVDTEAFF | TGTGCCAGCAGCAGAAGGGTGGACACTGAAGCTTTCTTT
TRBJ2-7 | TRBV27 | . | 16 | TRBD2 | CASSLSGTSRSYEQYF | TGTGCCAGCAGTTTATCGGGGACTAGCCGCTCCTACGAGCAGTACTTC